The present T cell receptor beta chain was sequenced within a study of blood T cell repertoires in COVID-19 (dated by TCRdb to about 2020). Concerning the study at large: For ImmuneRACE Cohort 3, a participant was defined as recovered based on two consecutive negative NP/OP PCR tests, clearance by a healthcare professional, or resolution of symptoms. The material from the prospective study consisted of cDNA or gDNA derived from T cells, B-cell-depleted T cells, or PBMCs. HLA class I and class II types, where available, came from metadata supplied by the sample provider rather than from assay-based typing. Deeply sampled blood TCRbeta repertoires from subjects exposed to, actively infected with, or recovered from COVID-19 were included in the dataset. A freely available public database, intended as a resource for researchers studying the immune response to SARS-CoV-2, is where the repertoires were released. The sample metadata nearly always contained a de-identified subject ID, COVID-19 status, age in years and sex. The samples were drawn from the first 160 participants of the ongoing ImmuneRACE study and from some 1,300 subjects provided by 6 global collaborators. Samples from collaborators originated in the United States, Italy and Spain and spanned both the acute and convalescent phases of COVID-19. Study-level results and caveats: How much clinical and demographic metadata was included differed by source and by participant, and the metadata was provided uncurated.

As concerns this clone: Its binding antigen is unknown. It has no much larger one-base neighbor in the sample; base qualities were not kept.

The CDR3 holds 13 amino acids from the cysteine to the phenylalanine. Of all the DNA, just the CDR3 is kept, 39 bases in frame from base 1. V is shortened by 4 bases, J by 3 bases, and the region joining them spans 10 bases. CDR1 and CDR2 (MDHEN, SYDVKM) derive from the germline V gene. In the prospective study, participants were 18 to 89 years old, resided in 24 geographic areas of the United States, and were enrolled through a virtual design. In the prospective study, participants were assigned to cohorts based on the clinical history participants reported in a screening survey and a study questionnaire. Each participant in the prospective study had whole blood, serum and a nasopharyngeal or oropharyngeal swab collected by mobile phlebotomists. Over a roughly two-month period, participants in the prospective study had the option of providing additional blood draws and questionnaires. Before DNA extraction, blood samples from the prospective study were shipped at room temperature or frozen.

The immunoSEQ Assay, a bias-controlled multiplex PCR, was used to amplify TCRbeta CDR3 regions from genomic DNA. The original methods were these. The number of nucleated cells in each sample was estimated by amplification of reference gene primers within the assay. To quantify the absolute abundance of each unique TCRbeta CDR3 rearrangement, sequence reads were collapsed and filtered. For each sample, productive Simpson clonality was calculated as the square root of Simpson's diversity index over productive rearrangements. This immuneACCESS table, as held by TCRdb, lists in-frame sequences with V and J called but not all clones. Of the missing ones, under half trace to an unresolved V gene in checked studies; the others have no known cause. The V and J calls and clone size were taken over from that table, and D and trimming were inferred from the DNA. This sample comprises 250,000 to 300,000 clones, around 90% of them detected only once. 2% of the sample is in the top ten clones.

The sequencing input was PBMCs or T cells enriched from blood (not recorded which). Here the chain combines TRBV28 and TRBJ2-7; the best D guess is TRBD1, with 6 bases matching. The receptor's source is a woman aged 55-69 years in a cohort exposed to, infected with or recovered from COVID-19 (not recorded which). The DNA is as follows: TGTGCCAGCAGTTCGGCAGGGGACTACGAGCAGTACTTC. Translated, this is CASSSAGDYEQYF.